The text below deals with one T cell receptor (beta chain). Its antigen remains unidentified. 60 Vbeta and 13 Jbeta primers were used in PCR. Method: immunoSEQ multiplex PCR; TCRdb's copy keeps in-frame clones and lacks some. The sample lists 140,000 to 150,000 clones; 78% were seen once. This specimen comes from a study of cytomegalovirus exposure and HLA in healthy donors. Germline assignment: CDR1 LNHDA and CDR2 SQIVND (reference sequence). Between the trimmed V and J ends, which lost 4 bases and 1 base, there was a span of 13 bases. The CDR3 runs to 15 residues. Findings of the study overall: Apparent HLA restriction characterized most CMV-associated TCR beta chains in a later analysis.

This rearrangement joins TRBV19 to TRBJ1-1; the D gene is possibly TRBD1 (5 bases). The sequence was obtained from a man in his forties or fifties in good health and CMV-seropositive. Sequencing used PBMCs. The CDR3 here is CASSKGKGSNTEAFF. Written as DNA, the CDR3 is TGTGCCAGTAGTAAGGGGAAGGGGTCGAACACTGAAGCTTTCTTT.